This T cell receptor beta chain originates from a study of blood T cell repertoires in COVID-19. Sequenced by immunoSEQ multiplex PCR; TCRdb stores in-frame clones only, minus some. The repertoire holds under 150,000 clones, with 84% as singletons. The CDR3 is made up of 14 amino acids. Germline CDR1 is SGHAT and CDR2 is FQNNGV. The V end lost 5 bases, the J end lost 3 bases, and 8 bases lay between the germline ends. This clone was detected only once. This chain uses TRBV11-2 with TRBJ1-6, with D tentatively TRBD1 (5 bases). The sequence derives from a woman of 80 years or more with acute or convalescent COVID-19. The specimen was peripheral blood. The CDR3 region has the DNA TGTGCCAGCAGCCCCAGGGTCTATAATTCACCCCTCCACTTT. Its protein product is CASSPRVYNSPLHF.